Following are 12 T cell receptor beta chains from one sample sequenced in a study of T-cell reconstitution after alpha-beta-depleted transplantation in children. A TCRbeta library incorporating unique molecular identifiers was prepared. A single record per CDR3 protein comes from TCRdb applying MiXCR to the PCR reads. The table shows about a million distinct CDR3 sequences, with about 31% occurring only once. The sample was PBMCs, mostly from graft donor cells, taken 360 days after TCRalphabeta/CD19-depleted stem cell transplant. These receptors all come from a boy less than two years old who had a stem cell transplant for SCID, so the T cells may come from the graft donor.

The chain couples TRBV28 to TRBJ2-7, with TRBD2 matching 10 bases. The trim removed 6 bases at V and 3 bases at J, leaving 8 bases unmatched. This CDR3 is 15 amino acids long. Germline CDR1 and CDR2: MDHEN and SYDVKM. The CDR3 nucleotides read TGTGCCAGCAGCCAACTAGCGGGGACCATCTACGAGCAGTACTTC. Amino acid sequence: CASSQLAGTIYEQYF.

This clonotype is a singleton in its sample. V and J are TRBV5-1 and TRBJ2-7, with D possibly being TRBD1 (7 bases). The germline CDR1 and CDR2 sequences are SGHRS and YFSETQ. V lost 3 bases and J lost 7, with 17 bases in between. The CDR3 is 14 residues long. The CDR3 region has the DNA TGCGCCAGCAGCTCACTGAACAGGGGACTGGAGCAGTACTTC. Its protein product is CASSSLNRGLEQYF.

This clonotype was found a few times. This rearrangement joins TRBV5-6 to TRBJ1-2; 8 positions agree with TRBD1. This CDR3 contains 17 residues. V was clipped by 5 bases and J by 4 bases; unmatched bases: 16. Germline assignment: CDR1 SGHDT and CDR2 YYEEEE. The CDR3 protein is CASSSPGQAARGYGYTF. CDR3 sequence (DNA): TGTGCCAGCAGTTCCCCGGGACAGGCCGCGAGGGGCTATGGCTACACCTTC. The full variable domain, its missing parts supplied by reference TRBV5-6 and TRBJ1-2, is DAGVTQSPTHLIKTRGQQVTLRCSPKSGHDTVSWYQQALGQGPQFIFQYYEEEERQRGNFPDRFSGHQFPNYSSELNVNALLLGDSALYLCASSSPGQAARGYGYTFGSGTRLTVV.

The V gene is TRBV20-1, the J gene TRBJ2-2; maybe TRBD1 (6 bases). Germline V lookup: CDR1 DFQATT, CDR2 SNEGSKA (reference sequence). With 4 bases removed from V and 3 bases from J, the gap between germline ends came to 30 bases. This CDR3 spans 20 amino acids. This chain's CDR3 is CSATHLQTGLRETYTGELFF. CDR3 bases: TGCAGTGCTACCCACCTCCAAACAGGGCTTCGAGAAACTTACACCGGGGAGCTGTTTTTT.

The sample holds a few counts of this clonotype. The CDR3 bases are TGCAGTGCTAGCAGGCAGAGCTCCTACGAGCAGTACTTC. Protein sequence: CSASRQSSYEQYF. The V gene is TRBV20-1, the J gene TRBJ2-7; no clear D gene. Germline V CDR1 and CDR2: DFQATT, SNEGSKA (reference sequence). There are 13 residues in the CDR3. Trimming removed 3 bases at V and 0 bases at J, with 9 bases between.

This clonotype came up a few times. The chain employs TRBV3-1 and TRBJ2-5; D gene ambiguous. Germline V gives CDR1 LGHDT, CDR2 YNNKEL (reference sequence). The CDR3 is 17 residues long. V lost 1 base to trimming and J lost 1 base, with 16 bases between them. The CDR3 DNA follows: TGTGCCAGCAGCCAAGCCTCGCCTGGGCAGGCCCAAGAGACCCAGTACTTC. This codes for CASSQASPGQAQETQYF.

A few counts support this clonotype. The chain links TRBV7-9 to TRBJ2-5; TRBD1 agrees at 7 bases. CDR1 and CDR2 (germline): SEHNR, FQNEAQ (reference sequence). The J segment lost 1 base and the V segment lost 5 bases, leaving 7 bases of the junction unmatched. The CDR3 sequence is 15 residues long. CDR3 region: CASSPGQVPQETQYF. The DNA for the CDR3 is TGTGCCAGCAGCCCAGGACAGGTTCCCCAAGAGACCCAGTACTTC.

This sequence joins TRBV2 and TRBJ2-7; D unclear. This CDR3 has 14 amino acids. Trimming left V 3 bases short and J 1 base short, with 10 bases between. Germline V gene lookup returns CDR1 SNHLY and CDR2 FYNNEI. CDR3 in amino acids: CASSEAYTSYEQYF. The CDR3 DNA sequence: TGTGCCAGCAGTGAGGCGTACACGTCCTACGAGCAGTACTTC. Combining the CDR3 with reference TRBV2 and TRBJ2-7 gives the whole variable domain EPEVTQTPSHQVTQMGQEVILRCVPISNHLYFYWYRQILGQKVEFLVSFYNNEISEKSEIFDDQFSVERPDGSNFTLKIRSTKLEDSAMYFCASSEAYTSYEQYFGPGTRLTVT.

In this sample, this clonotype turned up a few times. The chain links TRBV6-5 to TRBJ2-7; 11 nucleotides agree with TRBD2. CDR3 length equals 16 residues. Germline values: CDR1 MNHEY, CDR2 SVGAGI. After removal of 0 bases from V and 3 bases from J, the junction contained 4 bases not matched to a gene. Written as DNA, the CDR3 is TGTGCCAGCAGTTACTCGGGACTAGCGGAGCACTACGAGCAGTACTTC. Translated, it gives CASSYSGLAEHYEQYF.

This clonotype was picked up a small number of times. CDR3 residues: CASSLVGLAQETQYF. The CDR3 coding sequence is TGTGCCAGCAGCTTGGTGGGATTGGCCCAAGAGACCCAGTACTTC. The chain carries TRBV7-6 and TRBJ2-5; no clear D. Trimming left V 3 bases short and J 1 base short, with 12 bases between. The CDR3 covers 15 residues. Germline CDR1 and CDR2: SGHVS and FNYEAQ.

This rearrangement joins TRBV29-1 to TRBJ2-3, with D tentatively TRBD1 or TRBD2 (5 bases each). Germline V CDR1 and CDR2: SQVTM, ANQGSEA. This CDR3 comprises 13 residues. V was clipped by 7 bases and J by 4 bases, with 15 bases between them. The CDR3 loop is CSAPGLGADTQYF. DNA for the CDR3: TGCAGCGCCCCAGGGTTGGGGGCAGATACGCAGTATTTT.

Notes on this clonotype: An end of the junction does not agree with germline; a read error may underlie this. This chain uses TRBV15 with TRBJ2-7; tentative D call: TRBD2 (6 bases). Germline V gene sequence: CDR1 LNHNV, CDR2 YYDKDF (reference sequence). This CDR3 region has 12 residues. DNA for the CDR3: TGTGCCACCAGCAGGGATGGAGGGTCCCGGGACTTC. It translates to CATSRDGGSRDF.